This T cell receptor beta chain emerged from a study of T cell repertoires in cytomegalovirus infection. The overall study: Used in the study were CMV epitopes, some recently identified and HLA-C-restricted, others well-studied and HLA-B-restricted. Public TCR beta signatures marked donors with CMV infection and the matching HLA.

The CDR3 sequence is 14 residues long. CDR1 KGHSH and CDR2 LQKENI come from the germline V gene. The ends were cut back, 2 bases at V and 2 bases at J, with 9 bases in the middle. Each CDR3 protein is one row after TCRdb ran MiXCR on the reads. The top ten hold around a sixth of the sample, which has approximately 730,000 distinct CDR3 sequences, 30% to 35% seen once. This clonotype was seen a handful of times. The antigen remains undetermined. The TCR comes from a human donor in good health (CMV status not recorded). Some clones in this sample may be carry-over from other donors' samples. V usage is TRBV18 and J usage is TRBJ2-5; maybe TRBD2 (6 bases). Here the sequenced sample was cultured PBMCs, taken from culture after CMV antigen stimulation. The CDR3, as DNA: TGTGCCAGCTCACCATTGCGGGAACAAGAGACCCAGTACTTC. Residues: CASSPLREQETQYF.